This T cell receptor beta chain was sequenced during a study of beta chain features in type 1 diabetes. Unmatched junction bases numbered 6, after V lost 1 base and J lost 7 bases. CDR1 and CDR2 from the germline V gene are MNHNS and SASEGT. The CDR3 contains 15 residues. Sequencing targeted expressed TCRB transcripts, as all isolated RNA had been reverse transcribed. Method: immunoSEQ multiplex PCR; TCRdb's copy keeps in-frame clones and lacks some. This sample has hundreds of thousands of clones, with over 8.5% found just once. The sequencing input was naive CD4+ T cells from blood. The TCR originated in a young woman in good health. The genes are TRBV6-1 and TRBJ1-5, with TRBD1 matching over 8 bases. CDR3 in amino acids: CASSEVRGLGQPQHF. In DNA form, the CDR3 reads TGTGCCAGCAGTGAAGTCAGGGGGCTCGGCCAGCCCCAGCATTTT.